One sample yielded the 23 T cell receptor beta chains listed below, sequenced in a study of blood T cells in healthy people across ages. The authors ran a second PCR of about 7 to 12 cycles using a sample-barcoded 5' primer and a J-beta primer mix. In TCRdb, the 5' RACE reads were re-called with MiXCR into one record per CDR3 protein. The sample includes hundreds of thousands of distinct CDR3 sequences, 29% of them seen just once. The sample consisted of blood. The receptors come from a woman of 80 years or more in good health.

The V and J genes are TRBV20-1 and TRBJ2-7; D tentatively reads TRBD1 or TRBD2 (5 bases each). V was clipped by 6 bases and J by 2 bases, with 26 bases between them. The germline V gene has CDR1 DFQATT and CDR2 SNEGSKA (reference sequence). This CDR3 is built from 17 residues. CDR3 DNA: TGCAGTGCCCCCGCAGACGCGTATGGGGGAGTTCCCTACGAGCAGTACTTC. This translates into CSAPADAYGGVPYEQYF.

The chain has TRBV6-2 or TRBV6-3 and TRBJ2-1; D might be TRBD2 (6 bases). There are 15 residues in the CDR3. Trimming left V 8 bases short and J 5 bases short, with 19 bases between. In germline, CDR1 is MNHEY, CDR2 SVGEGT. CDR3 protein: CASRGGDVGNNEQFF. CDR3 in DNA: TGTGCCAGCCGAGGAGGGGATGTGGGGAACAATGAGCAGTTCTTC.

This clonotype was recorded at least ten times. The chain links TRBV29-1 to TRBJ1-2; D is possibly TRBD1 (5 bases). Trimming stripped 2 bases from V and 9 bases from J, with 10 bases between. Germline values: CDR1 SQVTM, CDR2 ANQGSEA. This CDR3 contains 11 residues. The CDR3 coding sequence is TGCAGCGTTGAAAAATCAGGGAGCTACACCTTC. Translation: CSVEKSGSYTF. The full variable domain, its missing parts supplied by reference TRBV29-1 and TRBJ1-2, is SAVISQKPSRDICQRGTSLTIQCQVDSQVTMMFWYRQQPGQSLTLIATANQGSEATYESGFVIDKFPISRPNLTFSTLTVSNMSPEDSSIYLCSVEKSGSYTFGSGTRLTVV.

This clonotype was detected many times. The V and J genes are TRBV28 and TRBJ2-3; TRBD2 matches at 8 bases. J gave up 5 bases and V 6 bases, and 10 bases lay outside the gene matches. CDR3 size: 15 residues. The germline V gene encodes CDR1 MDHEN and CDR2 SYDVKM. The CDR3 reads CASRPRGGRKDTQYF. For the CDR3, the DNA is TGTGCCAGCAGACCCCGGGGGGGCCGAAAAGATACGCAGTATTTT.

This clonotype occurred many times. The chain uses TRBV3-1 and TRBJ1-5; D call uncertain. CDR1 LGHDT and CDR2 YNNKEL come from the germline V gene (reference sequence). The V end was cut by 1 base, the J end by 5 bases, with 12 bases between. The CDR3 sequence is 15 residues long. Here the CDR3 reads CASSQGTAMHQPQHF. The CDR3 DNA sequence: TGTGCCAGCAGCCAAGGAACGGCGATGCATCAGCCCCAGCATTTT.

CDR3 residues: CASSFSTWTATTNEKLFF. CDR3 nucleotides: TGCGCCAGCAGCTTCTCTACATGGACGGCTACAACTAATGAAAAACTGTTTTTT. V gene TRBV5-1 combines with J gene TRBJ1-4; D unresolved. V was pared by 2 bases and J by 0 bases, with 17 bases between. This CDR3 spans 18 amino acids. From germline, CDR1 is SGHRS and CDR2 YFSETQ.

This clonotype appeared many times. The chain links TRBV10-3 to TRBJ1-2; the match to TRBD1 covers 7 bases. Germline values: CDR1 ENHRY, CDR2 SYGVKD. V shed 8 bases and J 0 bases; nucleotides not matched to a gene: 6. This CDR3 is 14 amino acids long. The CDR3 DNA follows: TGTGCCATCGGAGCCGGGACAGCTAACTATGGCTACACCTTC. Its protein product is CAIGAGTANYGYTF.

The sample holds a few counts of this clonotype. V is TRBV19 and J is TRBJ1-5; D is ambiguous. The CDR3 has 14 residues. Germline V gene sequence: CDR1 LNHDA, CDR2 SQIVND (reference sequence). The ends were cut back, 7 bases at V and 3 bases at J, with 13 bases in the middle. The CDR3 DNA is TGTGCCAGTAAGGTACAAGGACTCAATCAGCCCCAGCATTTT. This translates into CASKVQGLNQPQHF.

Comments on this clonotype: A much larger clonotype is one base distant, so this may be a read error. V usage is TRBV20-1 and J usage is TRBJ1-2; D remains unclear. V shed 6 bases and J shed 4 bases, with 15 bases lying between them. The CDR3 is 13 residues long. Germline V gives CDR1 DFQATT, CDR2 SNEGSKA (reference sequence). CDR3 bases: TGCAGTGCCGAAAGGCCTTTAGGCTATGGCTACACCTTC. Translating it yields CSAERPLGYGYTF.

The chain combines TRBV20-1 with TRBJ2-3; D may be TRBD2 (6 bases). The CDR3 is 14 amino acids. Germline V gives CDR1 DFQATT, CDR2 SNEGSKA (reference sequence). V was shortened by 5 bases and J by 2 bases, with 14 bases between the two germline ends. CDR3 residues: CSAVFSGHTDTQYF. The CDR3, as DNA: TGCAGTGCTGTATTTAGCGGCCACACAGATACGCAGTATTTT.

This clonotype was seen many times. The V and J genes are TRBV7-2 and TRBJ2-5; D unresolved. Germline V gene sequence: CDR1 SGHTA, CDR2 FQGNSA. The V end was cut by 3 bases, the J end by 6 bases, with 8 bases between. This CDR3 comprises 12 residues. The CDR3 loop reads CASSLESKTQYF. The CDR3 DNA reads TGTGCCAGCAGCTTGGAGAGCAAGACCCAGTACTTC.

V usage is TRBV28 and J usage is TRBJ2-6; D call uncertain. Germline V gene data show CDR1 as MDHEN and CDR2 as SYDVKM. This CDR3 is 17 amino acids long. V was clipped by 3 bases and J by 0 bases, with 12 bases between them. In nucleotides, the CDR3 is TGTGCCAGCAGTTTTTCAAGGTGGGGCTCTGGGGCCAACGTCCTGACTTTC. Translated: CASSFSRWGSGANVLTF.

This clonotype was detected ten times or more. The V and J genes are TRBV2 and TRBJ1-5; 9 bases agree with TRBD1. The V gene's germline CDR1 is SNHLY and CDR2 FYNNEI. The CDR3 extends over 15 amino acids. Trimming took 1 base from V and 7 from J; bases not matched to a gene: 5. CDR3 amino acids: CASSEEQGARQPQHF. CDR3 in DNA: TGTGCCAGCAGTGAAGAACAGGGGGCTAGGCAGCCCCAGCATTTT.

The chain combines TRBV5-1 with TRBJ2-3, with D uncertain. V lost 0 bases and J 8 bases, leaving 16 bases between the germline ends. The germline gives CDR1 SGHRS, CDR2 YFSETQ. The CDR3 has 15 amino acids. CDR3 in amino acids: CASSLALVGSGTQYF. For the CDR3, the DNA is TGCGCCAGCAGCTTGGCCCTAGTGGGGTCGGGTACGCAGTATTTT.

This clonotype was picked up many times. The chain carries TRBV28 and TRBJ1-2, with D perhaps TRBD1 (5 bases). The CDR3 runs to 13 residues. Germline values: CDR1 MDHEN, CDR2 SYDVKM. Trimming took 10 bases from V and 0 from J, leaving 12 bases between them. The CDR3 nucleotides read TGTGCCATCCGGGACGGCACTAACTATGGCTACACCTTC. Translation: CAIRDGTNYGYTF.

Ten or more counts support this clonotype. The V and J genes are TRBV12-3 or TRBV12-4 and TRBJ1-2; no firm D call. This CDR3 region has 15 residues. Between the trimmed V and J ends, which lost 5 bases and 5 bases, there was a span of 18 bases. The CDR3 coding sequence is TGTGCCAGCAGTGAAAGGACGCCTAGATCTTATGGCTACACCTTC. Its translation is CASSERTPRSYGYTF.

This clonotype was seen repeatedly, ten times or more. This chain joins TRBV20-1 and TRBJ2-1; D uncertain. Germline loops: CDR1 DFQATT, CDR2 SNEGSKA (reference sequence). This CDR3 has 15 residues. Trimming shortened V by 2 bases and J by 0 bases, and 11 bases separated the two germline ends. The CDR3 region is CSARSRLSSYNEQFF. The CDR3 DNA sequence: TGCAGTGCTAGAAGCCGGCTAAGCTCCTACAATGAGCAGTTCTTC.

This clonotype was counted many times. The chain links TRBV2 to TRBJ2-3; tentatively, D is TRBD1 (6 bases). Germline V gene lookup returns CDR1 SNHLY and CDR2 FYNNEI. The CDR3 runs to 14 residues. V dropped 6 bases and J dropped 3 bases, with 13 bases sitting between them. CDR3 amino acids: CASSAQTGTDTQYF. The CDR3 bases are TGTGCCAGCAGCGCCCAGACAGGAACAGATACGCAGTATTTT. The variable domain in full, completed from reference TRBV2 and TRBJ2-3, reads EPEVTQTPSHQVTQMGQEVILRCVPISNHLYFYWYRQILGQKVEFLVSFYNNEISEKSEIFDDQFSVERPDGSNFTLKIRSTKLEDSAMYFCASSAQTGTDTQYFGPGTRLTVL.

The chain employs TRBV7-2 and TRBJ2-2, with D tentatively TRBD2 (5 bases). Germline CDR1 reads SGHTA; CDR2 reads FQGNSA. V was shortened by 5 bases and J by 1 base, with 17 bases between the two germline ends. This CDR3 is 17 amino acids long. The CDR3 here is CASSQAVNVVNTGELFF. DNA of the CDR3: TGTGCCAGCAGCCAAGCGGTTAACGTAGTGAACACCGGGGAGCTGTTTTTT.

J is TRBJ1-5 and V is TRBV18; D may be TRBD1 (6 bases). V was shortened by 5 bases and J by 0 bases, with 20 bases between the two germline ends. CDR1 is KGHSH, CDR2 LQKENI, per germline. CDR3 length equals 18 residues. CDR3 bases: TGTGCCAGCTCAACTGCCGCGCAGGGGAGGTATAGCAATCAGCCCCAGCATTTT. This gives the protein CASSTAAQGRYSNQPQHF.

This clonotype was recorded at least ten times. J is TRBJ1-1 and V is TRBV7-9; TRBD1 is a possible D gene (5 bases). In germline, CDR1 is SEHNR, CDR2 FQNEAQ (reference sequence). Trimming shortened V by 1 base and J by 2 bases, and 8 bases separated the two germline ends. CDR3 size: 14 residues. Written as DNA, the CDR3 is TGTGCCAGCAGCTTAGAGGGACCTAACACTGAAGCTTTCTTT. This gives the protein CASSLEGPNTEAFF.

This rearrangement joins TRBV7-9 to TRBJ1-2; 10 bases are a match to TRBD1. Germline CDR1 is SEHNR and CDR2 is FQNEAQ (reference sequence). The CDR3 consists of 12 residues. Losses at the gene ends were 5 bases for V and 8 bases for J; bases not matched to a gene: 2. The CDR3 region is CASSGTGAGYTF. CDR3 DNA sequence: TGTGCCAGCAGCGGGACAGGGGCCGGCTACACCTTC. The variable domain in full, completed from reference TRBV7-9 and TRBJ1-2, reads DTGVSQNPRHKITKRGQNVTFRCDPISEHNRLYWYRQTLGQGPEFLTYFQNEAQLEKSRLLSDRFSAERPKGSFSTLEIQRTEQGDSAMYLCASSGTGAGYTFGSGTRLTVV.

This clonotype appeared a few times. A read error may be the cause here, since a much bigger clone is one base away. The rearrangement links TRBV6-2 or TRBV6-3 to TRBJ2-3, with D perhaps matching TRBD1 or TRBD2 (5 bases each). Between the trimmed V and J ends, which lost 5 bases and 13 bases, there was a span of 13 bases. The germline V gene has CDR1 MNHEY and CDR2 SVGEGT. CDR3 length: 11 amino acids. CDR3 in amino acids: CASSLGREKYF. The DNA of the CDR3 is TGTGCCAGCAGTCTGGGCAGGGAGAAGTATTTT.